This T cell receptor (beta chain) was obtained from a study of T cell repertoires in ileal Crohn's disease. The wider study: At postoperative colonoscopy, neoterminal ileum biopsies were taken as M6.

Overall study findings and caveats: Postoperative endoscopy occurred within one year, median roughly 6.9 months. Active smokers at surgery had more clonal expansions than non-smokers.

The repertoire was sequenced with immunoSEQ multiplex PCR; TCRdb's copy has only in-frame clones and lacks some. The table has a few thousand clones, roughly 90% seen once; the top ten hold more than 9.5%. This CDR3 has 18 amino acids. With 4 bases removed from V and 2 bases from J, the gap between germline ends came to 22 bases. Germline assignment: CDR1 SGHRS and CDR2 YFSETQ. A remark on this clone: Its specificity is unknown.

The sample's time point: neoterminal ileum biopsy at postoperative endoscopy, about 6 months after surgery. The receptor's source is an adult with Crohn's disease. Sequenced sample: ileal tissue. The chain has TRBV5-1 and TRBJ1-5; weak D call: TRBD1 (5 bases). For the CDR3, the DNA is TGCGCCAGCAGCATCCTCCCCGCAGGGAAGATCGGCAATCAGCCCCAGCATTTT. Translating gives CASSILPAGKIGNQPQHF.